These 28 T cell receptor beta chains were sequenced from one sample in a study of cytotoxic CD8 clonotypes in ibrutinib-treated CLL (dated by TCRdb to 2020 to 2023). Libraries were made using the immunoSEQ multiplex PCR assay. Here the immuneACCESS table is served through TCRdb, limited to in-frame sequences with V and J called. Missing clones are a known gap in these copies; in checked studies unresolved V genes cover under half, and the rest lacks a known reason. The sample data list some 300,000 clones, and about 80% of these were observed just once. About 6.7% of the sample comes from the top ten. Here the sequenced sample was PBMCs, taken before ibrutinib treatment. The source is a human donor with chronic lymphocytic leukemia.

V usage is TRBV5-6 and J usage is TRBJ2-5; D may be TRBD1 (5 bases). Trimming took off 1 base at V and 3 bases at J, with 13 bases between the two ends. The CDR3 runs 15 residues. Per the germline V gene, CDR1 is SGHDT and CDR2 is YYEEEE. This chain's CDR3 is CASSLWGRMEETQYF. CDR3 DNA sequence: TGTGCCAGCAGCTTGTGGGGCAGGATGGAAGAGACCCAGTACTTC.

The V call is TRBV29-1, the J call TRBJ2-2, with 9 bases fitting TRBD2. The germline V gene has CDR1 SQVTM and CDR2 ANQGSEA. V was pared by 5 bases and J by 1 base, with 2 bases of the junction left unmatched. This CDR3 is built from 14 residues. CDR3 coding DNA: TGCAGCGTTAGAGCGGGAGGGAACACCGGGGAGCTGTTTTTT. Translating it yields CSVRAGGNTGELFF.

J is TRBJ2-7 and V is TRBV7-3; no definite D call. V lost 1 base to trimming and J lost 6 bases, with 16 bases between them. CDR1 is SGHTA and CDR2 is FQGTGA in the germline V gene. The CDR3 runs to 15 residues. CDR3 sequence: CASSLNRVTSREQYF. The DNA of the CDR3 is TGTGCCAGCAGCTTAAACCGAGTTACTTCGCGCGAGCAGTACTTC.

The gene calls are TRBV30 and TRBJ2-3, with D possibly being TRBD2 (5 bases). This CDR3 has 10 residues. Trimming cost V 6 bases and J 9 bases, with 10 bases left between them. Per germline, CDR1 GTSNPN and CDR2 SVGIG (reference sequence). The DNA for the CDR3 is TGTGCCTGTTCAACGGGGACGCAGTATTTT. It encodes CACSTGTQYF.

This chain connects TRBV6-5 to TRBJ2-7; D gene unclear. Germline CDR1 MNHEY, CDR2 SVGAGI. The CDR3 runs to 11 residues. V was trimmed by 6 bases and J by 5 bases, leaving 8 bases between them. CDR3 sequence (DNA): TGTGCCAGCAGCAGAGGCCACGAGCAGTACTTC. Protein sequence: CASSRGHEQYF.

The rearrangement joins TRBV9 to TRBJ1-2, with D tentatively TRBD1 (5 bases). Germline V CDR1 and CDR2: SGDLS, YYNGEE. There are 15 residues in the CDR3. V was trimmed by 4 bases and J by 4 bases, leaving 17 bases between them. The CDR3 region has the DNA TGTGCCAGCAGCCGTTCTGGGACCCCCTCCTATGGCTACACCTTC. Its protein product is CASSRSGTPSYGYTF.

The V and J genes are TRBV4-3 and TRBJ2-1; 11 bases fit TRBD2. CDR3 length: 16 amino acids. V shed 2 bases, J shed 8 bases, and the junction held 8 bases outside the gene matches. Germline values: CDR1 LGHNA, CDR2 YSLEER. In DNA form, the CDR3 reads TGCGCCAGCAGCCAACTAGCGGGAGGAGTGAAGGATGAGCAGTTCTTC. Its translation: CASSQLAGGVKDEQFF.

CDR3 amino acids: CATTNYIGYNEQFF. The CDR3 region has the DNA TGTGCCACCACAAACTACATAGGATACAATGAGCAGTTCTTC. This chain joins TRBV15 and TRBJ2-1; D is ambiguous. Germline V gene sequence: CDR1 LNHNV, CDR2 YYDKDF (reference sequence). Trimming took 7 bases from V and 4 from J, leaving 14 bases between them. This CDR3 is 14 amino acids long.

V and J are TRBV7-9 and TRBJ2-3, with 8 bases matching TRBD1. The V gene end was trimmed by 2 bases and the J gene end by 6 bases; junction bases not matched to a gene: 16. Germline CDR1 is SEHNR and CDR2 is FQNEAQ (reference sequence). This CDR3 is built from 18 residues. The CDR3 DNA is TGTGCCAGCAGCTTATGGACCAGCAGGGGGCTTGTGACGGATACGCAGTATTTT. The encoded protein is CASSLWTSRGLVTDTQYF. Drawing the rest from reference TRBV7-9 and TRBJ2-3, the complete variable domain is DTGVSQNPRHKITKRGQNVTFRCDPISEHNRLYWYRQTLGQGPEFLTYFQNEAQLEKSRLLSDRFSAERPKGSFSTLEIQRTEQGDSAMYLCASSLWTSRGLVTDTQYFGPGTRLTVL.

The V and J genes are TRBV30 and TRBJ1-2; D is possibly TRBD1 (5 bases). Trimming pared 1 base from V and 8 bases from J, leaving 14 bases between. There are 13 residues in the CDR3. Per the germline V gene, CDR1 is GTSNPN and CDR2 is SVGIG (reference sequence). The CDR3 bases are TGTGCCTGGAGTGAAGGGGATGTGTGGGGCTACACCTTC. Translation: CAWSEGDVWGYTF.

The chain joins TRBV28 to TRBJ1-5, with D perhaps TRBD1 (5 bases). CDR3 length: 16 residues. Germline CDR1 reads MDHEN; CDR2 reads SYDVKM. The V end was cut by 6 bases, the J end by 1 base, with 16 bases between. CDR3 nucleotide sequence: TGTGCCAGCAGGGTTGGCAGGGCCCGAAGCAATCAGCCCCAGCATTTT. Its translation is CASRVGRARSNQPQHF.

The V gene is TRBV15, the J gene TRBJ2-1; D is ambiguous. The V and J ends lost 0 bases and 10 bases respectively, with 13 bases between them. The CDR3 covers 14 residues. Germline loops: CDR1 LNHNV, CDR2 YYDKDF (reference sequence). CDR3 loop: CATSRDFSLREQFF. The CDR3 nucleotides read TGTGCCACCAGCAGAGATTTCAGTCTAAGGGAGCAGTTCTTC.

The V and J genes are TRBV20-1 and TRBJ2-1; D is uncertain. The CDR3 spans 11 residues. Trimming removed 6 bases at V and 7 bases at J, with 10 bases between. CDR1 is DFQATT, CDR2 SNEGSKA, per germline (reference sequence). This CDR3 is CSAQPLNEQFF. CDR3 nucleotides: TGCAGTGCACAACCCCTAAATGAGCAGTTCTTC.

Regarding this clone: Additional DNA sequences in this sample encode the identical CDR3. For the CDR3, the DNA is TGCGCCAGCAGCCAAGATATAAGCACAGATACGCAGTATTTT. Translation gives CASSQDISTDTQYF. The chain uses TRBV4-3 and TRBJ2-3; unclear D gene. This CDR3 is 14 amino acids long. Trimming cost V 0 bases and J 0 bases, with 4 bases left between them. Germline CDR1 LGHNA, CDR2 YSLEER.

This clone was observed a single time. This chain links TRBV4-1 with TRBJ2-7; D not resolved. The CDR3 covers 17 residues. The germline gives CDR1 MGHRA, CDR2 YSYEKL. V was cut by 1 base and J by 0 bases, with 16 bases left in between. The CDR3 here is CASSQVVFPDRSYEQYF. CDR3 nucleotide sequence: TGCGCCAGCAGCCAAGTAGTATTCCCGGACCGCTCCTACGAGCAGTACTTC.

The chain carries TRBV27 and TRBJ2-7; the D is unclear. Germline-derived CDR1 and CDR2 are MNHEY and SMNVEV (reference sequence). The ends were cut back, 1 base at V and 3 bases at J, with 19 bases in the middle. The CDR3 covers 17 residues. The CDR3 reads CASSLFHIGQDSYEQYF. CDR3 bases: TGTGCCAGCAGTTTATTCCATATTGGGCAGGATAGCTACGAGCAGTACTTC.

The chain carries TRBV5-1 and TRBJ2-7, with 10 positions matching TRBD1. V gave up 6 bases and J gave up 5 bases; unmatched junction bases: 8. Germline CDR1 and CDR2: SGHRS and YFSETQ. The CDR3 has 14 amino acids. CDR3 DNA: TGCGCCAGCACACGGACAGGGGGAGCCGACGAGCAGTACTTC. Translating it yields CASTRTGGADEQYF.

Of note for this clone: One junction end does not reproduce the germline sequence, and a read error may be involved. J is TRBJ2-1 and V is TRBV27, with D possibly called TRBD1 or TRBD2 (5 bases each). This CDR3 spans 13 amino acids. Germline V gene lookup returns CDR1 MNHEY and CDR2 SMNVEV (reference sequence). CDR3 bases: TGTGCCAGCAGTTCCGCCCGGTCCGGGACCCGCGTCTTC. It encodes CASSSARSGTRVF.

The CDR3 DNA sequence: TGTGCCAGCGCGTCGGGCGGTACCGTATACGAGCAGTACTTC. Its protein is CASASGGTVYEQYF. The chain links TRBV27 to TRBJ2-7, with unresolved D. In germline, CDR1 is MNHEY, CDR2 SMNVEV (reference sequence). The CDR3 is 14 amino acids. V gave up 8 bases and J gave up 4 bases, with 18 bases separating them.

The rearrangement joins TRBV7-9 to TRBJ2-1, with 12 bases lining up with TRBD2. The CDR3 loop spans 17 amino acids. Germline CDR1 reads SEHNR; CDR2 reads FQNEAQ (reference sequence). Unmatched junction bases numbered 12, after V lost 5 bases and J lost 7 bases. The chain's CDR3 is CASSPKGLAGGPNEQFF. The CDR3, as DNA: TGTGCCAGCAGCCCAAAGGGTCTAGCGGGAGGGCCAAATGAGCAGTTCTTC.

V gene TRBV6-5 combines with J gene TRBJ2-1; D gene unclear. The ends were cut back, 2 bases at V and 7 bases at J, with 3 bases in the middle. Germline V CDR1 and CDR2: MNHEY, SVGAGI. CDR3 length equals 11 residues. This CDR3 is CASSYRNEQFF. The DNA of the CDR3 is TGTGCCAGCAGTTACCGAAATGAGCAGTTCTTC.

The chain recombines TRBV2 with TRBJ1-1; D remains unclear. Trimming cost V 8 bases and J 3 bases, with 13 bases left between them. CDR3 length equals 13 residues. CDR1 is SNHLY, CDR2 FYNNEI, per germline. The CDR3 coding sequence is TGTGCCAGCCTTACCTATACCGACACTGAAGCTTTCTTT. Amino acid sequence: CASLTYTDTEAFF.

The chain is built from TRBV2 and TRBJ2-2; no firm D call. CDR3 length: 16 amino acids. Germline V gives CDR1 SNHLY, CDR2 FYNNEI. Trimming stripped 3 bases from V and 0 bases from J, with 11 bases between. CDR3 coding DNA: TGTGCCAGCAGTGATATCAGTGTGACGAACACCGGGGAGCTGTTTTTT. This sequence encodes CASSDISVTNTGELFF. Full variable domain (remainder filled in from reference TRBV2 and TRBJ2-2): EPEVTQTPSHQVTQMGQEVILRCVPISNHLYFYWYRQILGQKVEFLVSFYNNEISEKSEIFDDQFSVERPDGSNFTLKIRSTKLEDSAMYFCASSDISVTNTGELFFGEGSRLTVL.

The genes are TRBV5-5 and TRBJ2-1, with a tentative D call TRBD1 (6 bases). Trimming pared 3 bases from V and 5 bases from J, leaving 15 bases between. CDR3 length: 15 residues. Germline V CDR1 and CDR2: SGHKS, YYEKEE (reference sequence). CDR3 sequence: CASSSQGLLHNEQFF. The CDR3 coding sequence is TGTGCCAGCAGCTCCCAGGGGCTTTTGCACAATGAGCAGTTCTTC. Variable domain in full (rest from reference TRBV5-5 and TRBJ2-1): DAGVTQSPTHLIKTRGQQVTLRCSPISGHKSVSWYQQVLGQGPQFIFQYYEKEERGRGNFPDRFSARQFPNYSSELNVNALLLGDSALYLCASSSQGLLHNEQFFGPGTRLTVL.

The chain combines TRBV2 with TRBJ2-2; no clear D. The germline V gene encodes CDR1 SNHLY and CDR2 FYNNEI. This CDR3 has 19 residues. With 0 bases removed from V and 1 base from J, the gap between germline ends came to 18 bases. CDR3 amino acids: CASSEAGWFLRMNTGELFF. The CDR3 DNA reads TGTGCCAGCAGTGAAGCGGGATGGTTTTTACGAATGAACACCGGGGAGCTGTTTTTT.

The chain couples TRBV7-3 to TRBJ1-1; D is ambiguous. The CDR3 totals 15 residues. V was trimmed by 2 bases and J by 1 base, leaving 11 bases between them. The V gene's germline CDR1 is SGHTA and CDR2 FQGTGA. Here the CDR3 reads CASSLYGLGNTEAFF. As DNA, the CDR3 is TGTGCCAGCAGCTTATACGGCCTCGGGAACACTGAAGCTTTCTTT.

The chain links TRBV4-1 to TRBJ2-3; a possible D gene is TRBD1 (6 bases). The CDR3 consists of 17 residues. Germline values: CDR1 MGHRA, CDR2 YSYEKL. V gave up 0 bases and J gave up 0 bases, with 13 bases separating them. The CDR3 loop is CASSQDMGAVSTDTQYF. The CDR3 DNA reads TGCGCCAGCAGCCAAGATATGGGGGCAGTTAGCACAGATACGCAGTATTTT.

The DNA of the CDR3 is TGCGCCAGCAGCTTGGAGGCTAGCGGGAGAGCCTACGAGCAGTACTTC. Translation gives CASSLEASGRAYEQYF. The V and J genes are TRBV5-1 and TRBJ2-7; 10 nucleotides agree with TRBD2. This CDR3 is 16 amino acids long. Per the germline V gene, CDR1 is SGHRS and CDR2 is YFSETQ. J was trimmed by 2 bases and V by 0 bases; bases with no gene match: 5. The full variable domain, in which reference TRBV5-1 and TRBJ2-7 provide the parts outside the CDR3, is KAGVTQTPRYLIKTRGQQVTLSCSPISGHRSVSWYQQTPGQGLQFLFEYFSETQRNKGNFPGRFSGRQFSNSRSEMNVSTLELGDSALYLCASSLEASGRAYEQYFGPGTRLTVT.